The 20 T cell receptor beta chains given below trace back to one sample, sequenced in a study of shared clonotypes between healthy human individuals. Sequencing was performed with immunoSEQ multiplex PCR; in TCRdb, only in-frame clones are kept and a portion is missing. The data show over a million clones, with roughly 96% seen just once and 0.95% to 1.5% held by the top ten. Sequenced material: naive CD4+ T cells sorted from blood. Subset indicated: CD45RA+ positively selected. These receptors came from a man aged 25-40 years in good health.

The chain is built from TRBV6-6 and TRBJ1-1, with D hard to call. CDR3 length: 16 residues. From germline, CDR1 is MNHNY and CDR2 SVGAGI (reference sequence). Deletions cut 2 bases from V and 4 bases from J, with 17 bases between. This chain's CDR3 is CASSYRPPGGGTEAFF. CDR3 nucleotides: TGTGCCAGCAGTTACCGCCCTCCGGGTGGTGGCACTGAAGCTTTCTTT.

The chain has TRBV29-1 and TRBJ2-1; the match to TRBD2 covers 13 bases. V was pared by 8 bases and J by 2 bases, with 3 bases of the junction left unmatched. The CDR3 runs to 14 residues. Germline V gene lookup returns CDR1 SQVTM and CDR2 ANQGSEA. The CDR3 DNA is TGCAGCTTGGGGACTAGCGGGACCTACAATGAGCAGTTCTTC. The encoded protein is CSLGTSGTYNEQFF.

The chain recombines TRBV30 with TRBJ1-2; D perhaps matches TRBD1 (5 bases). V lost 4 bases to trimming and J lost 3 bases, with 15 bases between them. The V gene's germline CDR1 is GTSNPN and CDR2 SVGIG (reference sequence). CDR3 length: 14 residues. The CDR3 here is CAWTTRVPYYGYTF. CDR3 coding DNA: TGTGCCTGGACCACCAGGGTGCCATACTATGGCTACACCTTC.

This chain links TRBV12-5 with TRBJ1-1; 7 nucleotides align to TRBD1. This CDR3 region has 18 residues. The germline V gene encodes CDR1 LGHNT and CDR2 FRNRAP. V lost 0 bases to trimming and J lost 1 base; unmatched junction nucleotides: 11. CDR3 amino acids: CASGLVLAGQATNTEAFF. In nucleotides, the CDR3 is TGTGCTAGTGGTTTGGTACTGGCCGGACAGGCGACGAACACTGAAGCTTTCTTT.

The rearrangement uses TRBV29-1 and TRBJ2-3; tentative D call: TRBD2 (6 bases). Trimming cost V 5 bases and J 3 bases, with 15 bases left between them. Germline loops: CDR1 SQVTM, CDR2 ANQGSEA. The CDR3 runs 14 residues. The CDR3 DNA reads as TGCAGCGTTAGGATCAGTCGGGGGACAGATACGCAGTATTTT. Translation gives CSVRISRGTDTQYF.

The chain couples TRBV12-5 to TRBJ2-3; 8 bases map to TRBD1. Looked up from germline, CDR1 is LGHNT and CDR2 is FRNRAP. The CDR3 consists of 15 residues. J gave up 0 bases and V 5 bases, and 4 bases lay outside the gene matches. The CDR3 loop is CASGPGQVSTDTQYF. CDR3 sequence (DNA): TGTGCTAGTGGTCCGGGACAGGTTAGCACAGATACGCAGTATTTT.

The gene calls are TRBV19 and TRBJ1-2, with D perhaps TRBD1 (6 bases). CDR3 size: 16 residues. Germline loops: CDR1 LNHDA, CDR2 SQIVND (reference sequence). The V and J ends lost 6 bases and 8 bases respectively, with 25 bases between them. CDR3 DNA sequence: TGTGCCAGTAGCACTCGACAGGCCCGCGGGGTAGAAGGCTACACCTTC. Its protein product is CASSTRQARGVEGYTF.

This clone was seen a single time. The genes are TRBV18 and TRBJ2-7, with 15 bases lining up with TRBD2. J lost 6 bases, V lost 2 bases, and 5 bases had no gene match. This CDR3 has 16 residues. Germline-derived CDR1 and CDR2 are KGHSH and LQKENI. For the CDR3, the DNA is TGTGCCAGCTCACCAGGGACTAGCGGGAGGAAGGGCGAGCAGTACTTC. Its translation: CASSPGTSGRKGEQYF.

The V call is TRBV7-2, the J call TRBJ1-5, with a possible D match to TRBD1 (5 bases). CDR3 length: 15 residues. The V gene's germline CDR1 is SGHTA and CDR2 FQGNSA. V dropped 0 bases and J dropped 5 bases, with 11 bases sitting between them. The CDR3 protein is CASSLAGDFDQPQHF. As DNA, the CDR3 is TGTGCCAGCAGCTTAGCAGGGGACTTCGATCAGCCCCAGCATTTT.

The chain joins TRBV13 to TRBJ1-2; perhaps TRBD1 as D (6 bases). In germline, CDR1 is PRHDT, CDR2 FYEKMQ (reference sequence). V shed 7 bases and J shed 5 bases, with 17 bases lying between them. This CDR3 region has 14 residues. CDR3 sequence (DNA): TGTGCCAGCACCCTAGGCAGGGGACCTTATGGCTACACCTTC. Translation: CASTLGRGPYGYTF.

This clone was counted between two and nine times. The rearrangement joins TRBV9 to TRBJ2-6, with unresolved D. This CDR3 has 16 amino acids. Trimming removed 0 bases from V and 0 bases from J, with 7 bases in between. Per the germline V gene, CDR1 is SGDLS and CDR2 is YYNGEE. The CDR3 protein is CASSVGRVSGANVLTF. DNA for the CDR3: TGTGCCAGCAGCGTAGGTCGGGTCTCTGGGGCCAACGTCCTGACTTTC.

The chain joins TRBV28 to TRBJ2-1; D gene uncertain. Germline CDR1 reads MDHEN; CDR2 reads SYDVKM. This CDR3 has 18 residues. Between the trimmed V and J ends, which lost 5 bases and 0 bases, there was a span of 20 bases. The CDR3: CASSPRYSLLSSYNEQFF. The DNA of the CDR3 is TGTGCCAGCAGTCCCCGTTACAGTTTACTGAGCTCCTACAATGAGCAGTTCTTC.

CDR3 residues: CAISVAGAGETQYF. The CDR3 DNA follows: TGTGCCATCAGTGTGGCGGGGGCAGGAGAGACCCAGTACTTC. J is TRBJ2-5 and V is TRBV10-3; perhaps TRBD2 as D (7 bases). The V gene's germline CDR1 is ENHRY and CDR2 SYGVKD. V lost 4 bases, J lost 4 bases, and 13 bases lay in between. The CDR3 length is 14 residues.

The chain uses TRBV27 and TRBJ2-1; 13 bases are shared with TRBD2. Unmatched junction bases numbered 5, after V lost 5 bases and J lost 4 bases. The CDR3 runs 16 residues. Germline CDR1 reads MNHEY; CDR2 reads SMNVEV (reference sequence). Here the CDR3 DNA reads TGTGCCAGCAGTCCACGGACTAGCGGGAGTTACAATGAGCAGTTCTTC. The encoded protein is CASSPRTSGSYNEQFF.

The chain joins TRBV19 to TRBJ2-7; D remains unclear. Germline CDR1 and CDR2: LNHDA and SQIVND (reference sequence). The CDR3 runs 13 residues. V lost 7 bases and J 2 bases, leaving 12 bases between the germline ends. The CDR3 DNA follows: TGTGCCAGTAAGAACGGCAGCACCTACGAGCAGTACTTC. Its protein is CASKNGSTYEQYF.

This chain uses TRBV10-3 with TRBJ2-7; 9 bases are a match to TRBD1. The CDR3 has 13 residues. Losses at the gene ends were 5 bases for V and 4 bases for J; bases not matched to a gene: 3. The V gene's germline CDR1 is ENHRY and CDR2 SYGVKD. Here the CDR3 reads CAISKGQGYEQYF. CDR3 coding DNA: TGTGCCATCAGTAAAGGACAGGGGTACGAGCAGTACTTC.

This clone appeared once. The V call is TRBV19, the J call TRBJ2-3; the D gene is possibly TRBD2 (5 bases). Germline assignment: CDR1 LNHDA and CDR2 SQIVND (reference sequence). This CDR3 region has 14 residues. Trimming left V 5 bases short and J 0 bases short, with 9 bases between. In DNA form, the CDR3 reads TGTGCCAGTAGTGACTACGCCAGCACAGATACGCAGTATTTT. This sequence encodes CASSDYASTDTQYF.

CDR3 nucleotides: TGTGCCAGCAGCGTAGAGGACAGGGCCCACGAGCAGTACTTC. Translation gives CASSVEDRAHEQYF. This chain uses TRBV9 with TRBJ2-7; 8 bases map to TRBD1. V shed 0 bases and J 5 bases; nucleotides not matched to a gene: 4. The CDR3 is made up of 14 amino acids. Germline V gene sequence: CDR1 SGDLS, CDR2 YYNGEE.

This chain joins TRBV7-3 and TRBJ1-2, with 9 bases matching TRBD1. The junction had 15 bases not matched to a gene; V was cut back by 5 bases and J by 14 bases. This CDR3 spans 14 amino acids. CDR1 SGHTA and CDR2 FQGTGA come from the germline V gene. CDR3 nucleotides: TGTGCCAGCAGCCCCGGACAGGGGATTATCAATCGGACCTTC. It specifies CASSPGQGIINRTF.

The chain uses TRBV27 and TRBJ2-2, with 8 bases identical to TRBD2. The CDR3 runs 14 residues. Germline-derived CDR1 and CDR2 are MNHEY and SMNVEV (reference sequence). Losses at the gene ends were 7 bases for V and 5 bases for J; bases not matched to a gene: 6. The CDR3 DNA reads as TGTGCCAGCACCCGCCGGGGGGGAACCGGGGAGCTGTTTTTT. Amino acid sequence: CASTRRGGTGELFF.